The 14 T cell receptor beta chains presented below share a single source sample, sequenced in a study of circulating CD8 cells and anti-PD-1 response in melanoma. The QIAseq Immune Repertoire TCR panel built the libraries from around 15 ng of total RNA. TCRdb called the reads again in MiXCR, with one record for every CDR3 protein. The data hold 550 to 800 distinct CDR3 sequences, with 7.9% observed a single time. Sorting of live CD3+CD8+TCRalphabeta+ cells by PD-1 and/or TIGIT gave four subsets. Here the sequenced sample was CD8+ T cells from PBMCs, taken at baseline or after one month of anti-PD-1 therapy (not recorded which). These receptors originate from a human donor with melanoma.

By share of the sample, this clonotype is large (0.1 to 1%). V usage is TRBV29-1 and J usage is TRBJ2-3; possible D gene TRBD1, 6 bases. Germline assignment: CDR1 SQVTM and CDR2 ANQGSEA. V was shortened by 4 bases and J by 2 bases, with 13 bases between the two germline ends. CDR3 length equals 14 residues. The CDR3 bases are TGCAGCGTTGTCCGAGTGGGGGCCACAGATACGCAGTATTTT. It encodes CSVVRVGATDTQYF.

This clonotype is deemed large. This rearrangement joins TRBV27 to TRBJ2-5; weak D call: TRBD2 (7 bases). CDR1 MNHEY and CDR2 SMNVEV come from the germline V gene (reference sequence). The V end lost 8 bases, the J end lost 3 bases, and 16 bases lay between the germline ends. The CDR3 sequence is 14 residues long. CDR3 DNA sequence: TGTGCCAGCGGGGGGGCTTTCACGGAAGAGACCCAGTACTTC. This translates into CASGGAFTEETQYF.

Notes on this clonotype: A clone one base away is much larger, so this may be a read error. The CDR3 DNA reads TGTGCCAGCAGCTTAAATAACGGGGATGAGACCCAGTACTTC. It codes for CASSLNNGDETQYF. The chain combines TRBV7-3 with TRBJ2-5; D perhaps matches TRBD2 (5 bases). Germline lookup yields CDR1 SGHTA and CDR2 FQGTGA. V was cut by 1 base and J by 5 bases, with 11 bases left in between. CDR3 length equals 14 residues.

By sample fraction, this clonotype is medium-sized. The chain carries TRBV18 and TRBJ1-3; TRBD1 is a possible D gene (6 bases). CDR1 is KGHSH and CDR2 is LQKENI in the germline V gene. V was clipped by 8 bases and J by 1 base, with 12 bases between them. CDR3 length: 14 residues. CDR3 nucleotides: TGTGCCAGCCTTCGGACAGATTCTGGAAACACCATATATTTT. It yields the protein CASLRTDSGNTIYF.

This clonotype was counted a few times. This CDR3 fails to terminate in the conserved phenylalanine or tryptophan, so it likely reflects a read error. The rearrangement links TRBV28 to TRBJ2-7; maybe TRBD1 (7 bases). The V and J ends lost 5 bases and 0 bases respectively, with 11 bases between them. The CDR3 covers 14 residues. Germline values: CDR1 MDHEN, CDR2 SYDVKM. In nucleotides, the CDR3 is TGTGCCAGCAGTGGTCAGGGGGGCTCCTACGAGCAGTACCTC. The encoded protein is CASSGQGGSYEQYL.

This clonotype has only a few counts. V usage is TRBV9 and J usage is TRBJ1-2; no reliable D call. The CDR3 contains 11 residues. Germline V gene lookup returns CDR1 SGDLS and CDR2 YYNGEE. Trimming removed 5 bases at V and 2 bases at J, with 4 bases between. The CDR3 nucleotides are TGTGCCAGCAGACAGAACTATGGCTACACCTTC. It is translated as CASRQNYGYTF.

The chain links TRBV11-2 to TRBJ2-7; possibly TRBD2 for D (7 bases). The CDR3 spans 15 residues. V was trimmed by 4 bases and J by 3 bases, leaving 16 bases between them. CDR1 is SGHAT and CDR2 is FQNNGV in the germline V gene. For the CDR3, the DNA is TGTGCCAGCAGCTCTGGGGGGGCCCCGGGCTACGAGCAGTACTTC. It translates to CASSSGGAPGYEQYF.

In its sample, this clonotype ranks as medium-sized. V usage is TRBV20-1 and J usage is TRBJ2-2; D gene unclear. Germline V gives CDR1 DFQATT, CDR2 SNEGSKA (reference sequence). Trimming removed 0 bases at V and 7 bases at J, with 15 bases between. This CDR3 has 15 residues. The CDR3 spells CSARDKISSGGELFF. Written as DNA, the CDR3 is TGCAGTGCTAGAGATAAAATATCTTCTGGCGGGGAGCTGTTTTTT.

By share of the sample, this clonotype is large. The gene calls are TRBV4-3 and TRBJ2-2; 9 nucleotides match TRBD1. The CDR3 is 17 residues long. CDR1 and CDR2 from the germline V gene are LGHNA and YSLEER. V gave up 1 base and J gave up 1 base; unmatched junction bases: 4. The CDR3 region is CASSQGGTGQNTGELFF. The DNA for the CDR3 is TGCGCCAGCAGCCAAGGCGGGACAGGGCAGAACACCGGGGAGCTGTTTTTT.

In its sample, this clonotype is large (0.1 to 1%). CDR3 in DNA: TGTGCCAGCAGCTTTTCAGGAGGGGCCCAGTACTTC. Translation gives CASSFSGGAQYF. The chain uses TRBV7-2 and TRBJ2-5; maybe TRBD2 (6 bases). CDR1 and CDR2 from the germline V gene are SGHTA and FQGNSA. The CDR3 is made up of 12 amino acids. Trimming stripped 3 bases from V and 9 bases from J, with 11 bases between. Full variable domain (remainder filled in from reference TRBV7-2 and TRBJ2-5): GAGVSQSPSNKVTEKGKDVELRCDPISGHTALYWYRQSLGQGLEFLIYFQGNSAPDKSGLPSDRFSAERTGGSVSTLTIQRTQQEDSAVYLCASSFSGGAQYFGPGTRLLVL.

About this clonotype itself: This may be a read error: a much more frequent sequence differs by one nucleotide. The conserved phenylalanine or tryptophan normally closing the CDR3 is absent here, so this likely arose from a read error. Because the CDR3's place on the DNA is in doubt, the DNA is left out and the CDR3 is given as listed by TCRdb. This chain joins TRBV25-1 and TRBJ1-1. Germline values: CDR1 MGHDK, CDR2 SYGVNS. Counting both end residues, the CDR3 totals 12 amino acids. CDR3 protein: CASSAGGPPDFS.

This clonotype rates as large (0.1 to 1%). This chain connects TRBV19 to TRBJ2-6; D gene uncertain. The V gene's germline CDR1 is LNHDA and CDR2 SQIVND (reference sequence). Trimming took off 6 bases at V and 0 bases at J, with 0 bases between the two ends. The CDR3 covers 12 residues. The CDR3 DNA sequence: TGTGCCAGTAGCTCTGGGGCCAACGTCCTGACTTTC. Residues: CASSSGANVLTF.

In this sample, this clonotype is medium-sized. The V gene is TRBV27, the J gene TRBJ2-1; TRBD2 agrees at 14 bases. The trim removed 5 bases at V and 2 bases at J, leaving 2 bases unmatched. CDR3 length: 16 residues. CDR1 MNHEY and CDR2 SMNVEV come from the germline V gene (reference sequence). The CDR3 here is CASSRTSGGTYNEQFF. DNA for the CDR3: TGTGCCAGCAGTCGGACTAGCGGGGGGACCTACAATGAGCAGTTCTTC.

In its sample, this clonotype ranks as large. The rearrangement uses TRBV7-2 and TRBJ2-7, with 9 bases matching TRBD1. The CDR3 sequence is 14 residues long. Germline V gene sequence: CDR1 SGHTA, CDR2 FQGNSA. The V and J ends lost 5 bases and 4 bases, in that order; junction bases with no gene match: 6. The CDR3 nucleotides read TGTGCCAGCAGCCGGGGACAGGGCGCATACGAGCAGTACTTC. Encoded protein: CASSRGQGAYEQYF. Based on the CDR3 plus reference TRBV7-2 and TRBJ2-7, the full variable domain is GAGVSQSPSNKVTEKGKDVELRCDPISGHTALYWYRQSLGQGLEFLIYFQGNSAPDKSGLPSDRFSAERTGGSVSTLTIQRTQQEDSAVYLCASSRGQGAYEQYFGPGTRLTVT.